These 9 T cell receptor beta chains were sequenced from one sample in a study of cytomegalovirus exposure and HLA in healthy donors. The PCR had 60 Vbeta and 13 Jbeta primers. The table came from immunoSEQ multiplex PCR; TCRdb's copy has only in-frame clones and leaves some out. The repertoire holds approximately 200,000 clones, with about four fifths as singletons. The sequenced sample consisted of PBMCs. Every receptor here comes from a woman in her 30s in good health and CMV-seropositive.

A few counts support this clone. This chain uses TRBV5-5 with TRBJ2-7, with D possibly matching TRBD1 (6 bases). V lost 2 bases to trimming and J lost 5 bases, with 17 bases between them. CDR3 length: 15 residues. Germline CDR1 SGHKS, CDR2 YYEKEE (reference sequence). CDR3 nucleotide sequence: TGTGCCAGCAGCTTTCCCGTGACAGGCAGAAACGAGCAGTACTTC. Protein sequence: CASSFPVTGRNEQYF.

CDR3 sequence: CASSSPGESTGELFF. The CDR3 bases are TGTGCCAGCAGTTCTCCAGGGGAGTCCACCGGGGAGCTGTTTTTT. This chain uses TRBV7-6 with TRBJ2-2; D might be TRBD1 (6 bases). CDR1 is SGHVS, CDR2 FNYEAQ, per germline. The V gene lost 6 bases and the J gene lost 4 bases, with 15 bases spanning the gap. This CDR3 contains 15 residues.

CDR3 loop: CASSLRTGTNYGYTF. CDR3 DNA: TGCGCCAGCAGCTTACGGACAGGGACTAACTATGGCTACACCTTC. This chain joins TRBV5-1 and TRBJ1-2; 8 bases fit TRBD1. This CDR3 contains 15 residues. With V trimmed by 2 bases and J by 0 bases, 3 bases remained unmatched. Germline V lookup: CDR1 SGHRS, CDR2 YFSETQ.

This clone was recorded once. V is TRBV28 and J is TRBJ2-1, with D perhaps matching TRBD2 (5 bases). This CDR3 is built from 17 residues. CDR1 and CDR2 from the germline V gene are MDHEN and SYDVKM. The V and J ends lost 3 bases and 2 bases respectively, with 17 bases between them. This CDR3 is CASSLFSGLGAYNEQFF. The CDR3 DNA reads TGTGCCAGCAGTTTGTTCAGCGGCCTAGGCGCCTACAATGAGCAGTTCTTC.

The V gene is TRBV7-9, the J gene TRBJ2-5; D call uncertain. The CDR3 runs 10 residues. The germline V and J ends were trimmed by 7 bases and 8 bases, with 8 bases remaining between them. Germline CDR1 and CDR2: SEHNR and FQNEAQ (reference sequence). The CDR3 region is CASMGNTQYF. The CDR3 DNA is TGTGCCAGCATGGGCAATACCCAGTACTTC.

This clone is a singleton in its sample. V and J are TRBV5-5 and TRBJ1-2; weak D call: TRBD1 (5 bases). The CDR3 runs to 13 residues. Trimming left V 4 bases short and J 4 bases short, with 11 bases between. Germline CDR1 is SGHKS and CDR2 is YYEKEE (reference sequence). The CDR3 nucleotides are TGTGCCAGCAGCCGACAGTATGGCTATGGCTACACCTTC. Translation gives CASSRQYGYGYTF.

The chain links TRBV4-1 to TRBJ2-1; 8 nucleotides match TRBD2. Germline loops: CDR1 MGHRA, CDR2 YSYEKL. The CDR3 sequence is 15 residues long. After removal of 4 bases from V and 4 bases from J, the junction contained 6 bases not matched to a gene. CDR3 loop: CASSPRTSFYNEQFF. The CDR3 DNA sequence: TGCGCCAGCAGCCCCCGGACTAGCTTTTACAATGAGCAGTTCTTC.

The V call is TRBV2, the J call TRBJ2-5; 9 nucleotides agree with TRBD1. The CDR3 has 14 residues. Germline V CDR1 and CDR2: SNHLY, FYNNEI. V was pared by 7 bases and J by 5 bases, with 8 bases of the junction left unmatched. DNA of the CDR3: TGTGCCAGCATCATATTGACAGGGGGGGAGACCCAGTACTTC. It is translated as CASIILTGGETQYF. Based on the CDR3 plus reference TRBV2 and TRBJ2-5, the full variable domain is EPEVTQTPSHQVTQMGQEVILRCVPISNHLYFYWYRQILGQKVEFLVSFYNNEISEKSEIFDDQFSVERPDGSNFTLKIRSTKLEDSAMYFCASIILTGGETQYFGPGTRLLVL.

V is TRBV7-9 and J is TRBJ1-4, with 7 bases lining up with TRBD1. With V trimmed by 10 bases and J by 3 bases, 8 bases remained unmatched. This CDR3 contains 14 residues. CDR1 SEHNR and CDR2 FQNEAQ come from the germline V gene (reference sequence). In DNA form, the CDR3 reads TGTGCCATCTCCCGGGGACAGCCTAATGAAAAACTGTTTTTT. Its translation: CAISRGQPNEKLFF.